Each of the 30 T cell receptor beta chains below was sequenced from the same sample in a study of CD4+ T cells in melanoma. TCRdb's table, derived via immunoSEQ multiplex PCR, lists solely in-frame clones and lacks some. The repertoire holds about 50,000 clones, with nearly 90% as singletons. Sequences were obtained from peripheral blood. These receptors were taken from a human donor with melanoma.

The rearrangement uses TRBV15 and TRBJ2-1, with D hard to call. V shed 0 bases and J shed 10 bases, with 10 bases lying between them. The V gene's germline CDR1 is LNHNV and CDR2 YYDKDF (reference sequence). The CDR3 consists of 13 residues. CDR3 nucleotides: TGTGCCACCAGCAGAGATCGGGTGCGGGAGCAGTTCTTC. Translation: CATSRDRVREQFF.

The CDR3 region is CASSLYPGGPTDTQYF. CDR3 DNA: TGTGCCAGCAGCTTATATCCGGGGGGGCCGACAGATACGCAGTATTTT. The chain couples TRBV7-8 to TRBJ2-3; TRBD2 matches at 8 bases. Germline CDR1 reads SGHVS; CDR2 reads FQNEAQ. The CDR3 consists of 16 residues. After removal of 2 bases from V and 3 bases from J, the junction contained 7 bases not matched to a gene.

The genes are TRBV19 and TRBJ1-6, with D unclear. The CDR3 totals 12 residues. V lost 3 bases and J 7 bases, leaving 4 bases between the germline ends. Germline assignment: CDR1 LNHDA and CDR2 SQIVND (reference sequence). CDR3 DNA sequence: TGTGCCAGTAGTATTCACAATTCACCCCTCCACTTT. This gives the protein CASSIHNSPLHF.

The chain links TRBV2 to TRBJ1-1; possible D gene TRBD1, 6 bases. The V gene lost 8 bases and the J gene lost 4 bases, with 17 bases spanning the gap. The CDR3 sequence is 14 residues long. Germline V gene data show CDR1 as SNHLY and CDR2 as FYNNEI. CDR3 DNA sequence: TGTGCCAGCGTCAAACAGGGTCCGAGCACTGAAGCTTTCTTT. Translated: CASVKQGPSTEAFF. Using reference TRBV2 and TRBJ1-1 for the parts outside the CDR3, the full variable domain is EPEVTQTPSHQVTQMGQEVILRCVPISNHLYFYWYRQILGQKVEFLVSFYNNEISEKSEIFDDQFSVERPDGSNFTLKIRSTKLEDSAMYFCASVKQGPSTEAFFGQGTRLTVV.

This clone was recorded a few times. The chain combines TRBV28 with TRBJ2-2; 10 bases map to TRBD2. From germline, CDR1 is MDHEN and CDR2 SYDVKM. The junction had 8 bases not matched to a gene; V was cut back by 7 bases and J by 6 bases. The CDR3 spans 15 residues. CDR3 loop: CASNSGGTVAGELFF. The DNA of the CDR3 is TGTGCCAGCAATAGCGGGGGGACCGTGGCCGGGGAGCTGTTTTTT. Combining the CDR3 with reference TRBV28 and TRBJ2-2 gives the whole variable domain DVKVTQSSRYLVKRTGEKVFLECVQDMDHENMFWYRQDPGLGLRLIYFSYDVKMKEKGDIPEGYSVSREKKERFSLILESASTNQTSMYLCASNSGGTVAGELFFGEGSRLTVL.

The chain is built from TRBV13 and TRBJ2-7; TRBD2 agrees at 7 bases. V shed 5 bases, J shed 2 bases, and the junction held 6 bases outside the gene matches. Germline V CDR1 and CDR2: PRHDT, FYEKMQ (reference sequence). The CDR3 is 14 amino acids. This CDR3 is CASSREAGPYEQYF. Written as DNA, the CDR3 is TGTGCCAGCAGCCGGGAGGCGGGCCCCTACGAGCAGTACTTC.

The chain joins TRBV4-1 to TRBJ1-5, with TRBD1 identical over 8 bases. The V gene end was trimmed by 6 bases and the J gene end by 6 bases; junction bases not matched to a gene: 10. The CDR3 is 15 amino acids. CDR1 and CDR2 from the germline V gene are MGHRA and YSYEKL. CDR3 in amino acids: CASRPNTGGGQPQHF. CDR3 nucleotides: TGCGCCAGCAGGCCTAATACAGGGGGAGGTCAGCCCCAGCATTTT.

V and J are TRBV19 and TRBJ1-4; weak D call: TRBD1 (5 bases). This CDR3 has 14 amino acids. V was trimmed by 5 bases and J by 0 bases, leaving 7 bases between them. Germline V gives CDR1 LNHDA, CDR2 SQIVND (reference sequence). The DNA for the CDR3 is TGTGCCAGTAGTCGACAGACAACTAATGAAAAACTGTTTTTT. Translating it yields CASSRQTTNEKLFF.

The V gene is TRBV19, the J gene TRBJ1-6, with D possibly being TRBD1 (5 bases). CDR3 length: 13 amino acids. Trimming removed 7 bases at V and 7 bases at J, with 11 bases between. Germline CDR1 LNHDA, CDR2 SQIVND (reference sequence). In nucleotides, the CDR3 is TGTGCCAGTACCGACAGTAGGAATTCACCCCTCCACTTT. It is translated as CASTDSRNSPLHF.

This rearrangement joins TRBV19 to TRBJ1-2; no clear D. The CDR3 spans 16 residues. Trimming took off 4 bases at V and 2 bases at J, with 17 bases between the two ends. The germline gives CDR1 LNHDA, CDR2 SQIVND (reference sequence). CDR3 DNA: TGTGCCAGTAGTAACCAAAGAGCTTTAAAAAACTATGGCTACACCTTC. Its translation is CASSNQRALKNYGYTF.

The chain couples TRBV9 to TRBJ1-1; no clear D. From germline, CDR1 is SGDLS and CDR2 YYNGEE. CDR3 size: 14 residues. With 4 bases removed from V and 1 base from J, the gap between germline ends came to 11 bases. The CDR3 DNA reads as TGTGCCAGCAGCCTTCACCGGCGGAACACTGAAGCTTTCTTT. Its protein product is CASSLHRRNTEAFF.

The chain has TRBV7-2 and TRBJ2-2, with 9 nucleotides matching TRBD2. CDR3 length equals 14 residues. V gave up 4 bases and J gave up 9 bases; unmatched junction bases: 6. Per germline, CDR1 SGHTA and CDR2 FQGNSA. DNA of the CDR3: TGTGCCAGCAGCTCAGGACTAGCGTCAAGGGAGCTGTTTTTT. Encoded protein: CASSSGLASRELFF.

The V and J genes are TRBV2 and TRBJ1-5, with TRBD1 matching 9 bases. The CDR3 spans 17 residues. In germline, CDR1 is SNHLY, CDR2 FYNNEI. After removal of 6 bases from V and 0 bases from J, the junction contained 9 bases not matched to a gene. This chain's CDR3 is CASSEKTGGISNQPQHF. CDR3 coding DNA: TGTGCCAGCAGCGAAAAGACAGGGGGAATTAGCAATCAGCCCCAGCATTTT.

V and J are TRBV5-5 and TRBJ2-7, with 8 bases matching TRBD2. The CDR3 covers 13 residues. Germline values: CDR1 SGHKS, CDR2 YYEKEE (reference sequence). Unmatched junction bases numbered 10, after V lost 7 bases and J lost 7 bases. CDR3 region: CASFISSGGEQYF. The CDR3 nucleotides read TGTGCCAGCTTTATCTCTTCGGGGGGGGAGCAGTACTTC.

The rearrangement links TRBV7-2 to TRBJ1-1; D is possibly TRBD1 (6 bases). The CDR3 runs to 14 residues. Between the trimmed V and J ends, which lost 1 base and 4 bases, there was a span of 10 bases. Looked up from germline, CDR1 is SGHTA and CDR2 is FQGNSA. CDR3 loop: CASSLDIGGTEAFF. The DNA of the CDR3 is TGTGCCAGCAGCTTAGATATAGGGGGCACTGAAGCTTTCTTT.

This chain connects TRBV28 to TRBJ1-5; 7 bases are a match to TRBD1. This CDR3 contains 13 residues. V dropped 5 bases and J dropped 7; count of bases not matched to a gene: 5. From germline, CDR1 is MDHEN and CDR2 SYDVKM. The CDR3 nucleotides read TGTGCCAGCAGTCCCGACAGGGCGCAGCCCCAGCATTTT. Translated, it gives CASSPDRAQPQHF.

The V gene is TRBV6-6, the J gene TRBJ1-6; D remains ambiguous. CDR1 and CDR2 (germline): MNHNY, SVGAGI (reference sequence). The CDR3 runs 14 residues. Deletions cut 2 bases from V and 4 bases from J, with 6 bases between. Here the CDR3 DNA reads TGTGCCAGCAGTTACGAGGGATATAATTCACCCCTCCACTTT. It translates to CASSYEGYNSPLHF.

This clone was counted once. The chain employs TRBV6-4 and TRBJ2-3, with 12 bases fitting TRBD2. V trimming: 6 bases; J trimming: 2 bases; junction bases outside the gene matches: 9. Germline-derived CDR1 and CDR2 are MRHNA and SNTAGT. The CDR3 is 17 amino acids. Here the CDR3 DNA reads TGTGCCAGCAGCGCTATGGCTAGCGGGGGGGCCACAGATACGCAGTATTTT. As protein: CASSAMASGGATDTQYF.

In DNA form, the CDR3 reads TGTGCCAGCAGTACAAACACAGGGTCGGACATTCAGTACTTC. Its translation: CASSTNTGSDIQYF. The chain has TRBV6-5 and TRBJ2-4; D perhaps matches TRBD1 (6 bases). Germline CDR1 and CDR2: MNHEY and SVGAGI. This CDR3 is 14 amino acids long. V was clipped by 5 bases and J by 8 bases, with 16 bases between them.

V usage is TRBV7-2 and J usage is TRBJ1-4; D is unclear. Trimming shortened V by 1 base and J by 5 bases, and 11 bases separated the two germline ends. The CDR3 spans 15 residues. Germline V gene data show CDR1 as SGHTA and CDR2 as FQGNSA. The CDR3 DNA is TGTGCCAGCAGCTTAGAGAGCTCGGCGAATGAAAAACTGTTTTTT. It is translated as CASSLESSANEKLFF. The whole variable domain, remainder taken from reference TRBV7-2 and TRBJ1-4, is GAGVSQSPSNKVTEKGKDVELRCDPISGHTALYWYRQSLGQGLEFLIYFQGNSAPDKSGLPSDRFSAERTGGSVSTLTIQRTQQEDSAVYLCASSLESSANEKLFFGSGTQLSVL.

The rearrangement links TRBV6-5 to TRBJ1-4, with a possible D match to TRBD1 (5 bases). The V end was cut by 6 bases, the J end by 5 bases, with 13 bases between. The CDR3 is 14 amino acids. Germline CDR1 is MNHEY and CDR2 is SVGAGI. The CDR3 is CASSPGTTNEKLFF. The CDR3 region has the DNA TGTGCCAGCAGCCCCGGGACGACGAATGAAAAACTGTTTTTT.

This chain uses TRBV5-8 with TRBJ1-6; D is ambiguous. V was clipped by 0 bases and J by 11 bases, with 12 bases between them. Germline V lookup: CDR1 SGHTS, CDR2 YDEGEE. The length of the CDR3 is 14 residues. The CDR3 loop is CASSLGARATPLHF. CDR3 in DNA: TGTGCCAGCAGCTTGGGGGCCCGGGCAACACCCCTCCACTTT.

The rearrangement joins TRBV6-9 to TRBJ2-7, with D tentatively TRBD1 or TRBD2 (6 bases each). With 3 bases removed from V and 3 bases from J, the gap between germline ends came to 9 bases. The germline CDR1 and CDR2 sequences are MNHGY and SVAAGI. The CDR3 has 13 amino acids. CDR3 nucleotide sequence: TGTGCCAGCAGTTACAGGGGAGGCTACGAGCAGTACTTC. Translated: CASSYRGGYEQYF.

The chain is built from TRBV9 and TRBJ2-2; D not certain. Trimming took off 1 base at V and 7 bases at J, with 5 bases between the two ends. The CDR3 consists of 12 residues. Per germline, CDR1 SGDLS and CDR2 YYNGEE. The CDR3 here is CASSVSNGELFF. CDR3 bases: TGTGCCAGCAGCGTAAGCAACGGGGAGCTGTTTTTT.

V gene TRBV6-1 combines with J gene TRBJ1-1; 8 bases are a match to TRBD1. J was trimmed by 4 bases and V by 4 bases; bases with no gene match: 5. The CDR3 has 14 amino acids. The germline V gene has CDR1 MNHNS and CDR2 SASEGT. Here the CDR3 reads CASSVTGEGTEAFF. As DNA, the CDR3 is TGTGCCAGCAGTGTGACAGGGGAGGGCACTGAAGCTTTCTTT.

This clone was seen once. The CDR3 nucleotides are TGTGCCAGTAGTATAGGTCGGGGGCAGGGCTACACCTTC. Protein product: CASSIGRGQGYTF. The J gene is TRBJ1-2, the V gene TRBV19; the D gene is possibly TRBD1 (6 bases). V was trimmed by 1 base and J by 8 bases, leaving 11 bases between them. This CDR3 region has 13 residues. The germline CDR1 and CDR2 sequences are LNHDA and SQIVND (reference sequence).

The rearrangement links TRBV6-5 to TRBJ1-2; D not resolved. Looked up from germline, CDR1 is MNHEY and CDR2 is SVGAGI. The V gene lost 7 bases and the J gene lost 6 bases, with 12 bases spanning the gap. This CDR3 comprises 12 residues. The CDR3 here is CASMARADGYTF. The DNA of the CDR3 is TGTGCCAGCATGGCCAGAGCTGATGGCTACACCTTC.

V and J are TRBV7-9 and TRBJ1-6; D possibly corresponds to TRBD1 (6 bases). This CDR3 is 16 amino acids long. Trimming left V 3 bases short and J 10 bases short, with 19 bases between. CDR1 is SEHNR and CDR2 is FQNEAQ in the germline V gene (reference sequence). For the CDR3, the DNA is TGTGCCAGCAGCTTGGTCGGGGGCGGTCGGGGCTCACCCCTCCACTTT. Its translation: CASSLVGGGRGSPLHF.

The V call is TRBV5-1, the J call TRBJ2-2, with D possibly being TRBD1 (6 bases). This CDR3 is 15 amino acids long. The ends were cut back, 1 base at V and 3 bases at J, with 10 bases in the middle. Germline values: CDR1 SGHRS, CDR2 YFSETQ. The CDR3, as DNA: TGCGCCAGCAGCTTGTTTGCAGGGGACACCGGGGAGCTGTTTTTT. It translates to CASSLFAGDTGELFF.

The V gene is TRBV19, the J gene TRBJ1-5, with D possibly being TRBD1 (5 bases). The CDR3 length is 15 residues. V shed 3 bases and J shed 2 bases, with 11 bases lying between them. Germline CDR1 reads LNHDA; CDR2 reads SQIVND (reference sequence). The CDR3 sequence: CASSMSQERNQPQHF. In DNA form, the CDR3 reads TGTGCCAGTAGTATGTCACAGGAGCGCAATCAGCCCCAGCATTTT.